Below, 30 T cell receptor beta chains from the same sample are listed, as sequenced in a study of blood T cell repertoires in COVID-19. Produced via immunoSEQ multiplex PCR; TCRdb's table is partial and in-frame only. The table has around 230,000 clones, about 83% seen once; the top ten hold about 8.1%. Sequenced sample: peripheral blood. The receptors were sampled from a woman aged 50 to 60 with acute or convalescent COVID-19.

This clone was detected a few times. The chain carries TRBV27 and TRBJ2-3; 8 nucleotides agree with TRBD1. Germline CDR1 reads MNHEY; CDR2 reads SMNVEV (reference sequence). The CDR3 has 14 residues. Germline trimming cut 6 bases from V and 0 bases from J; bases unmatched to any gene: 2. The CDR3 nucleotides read TGTGCCAGCAGACGGACAGGGAGCACAGATACGCAGTATTTT. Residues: CASRRTGSTDTQYF.

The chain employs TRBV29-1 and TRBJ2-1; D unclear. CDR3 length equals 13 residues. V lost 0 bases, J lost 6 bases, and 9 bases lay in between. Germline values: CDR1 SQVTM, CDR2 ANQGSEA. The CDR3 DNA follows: TGCAGCGTTGAAGATACGACTCGCAATGAGCAGTTCTTC. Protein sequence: CSVEDTTRNEQFF.

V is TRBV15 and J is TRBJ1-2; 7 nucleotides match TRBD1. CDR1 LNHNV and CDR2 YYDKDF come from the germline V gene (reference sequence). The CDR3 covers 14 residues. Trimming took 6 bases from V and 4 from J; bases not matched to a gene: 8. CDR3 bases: TGTGCCACCAGTGGTCAGACAGGGACCTATGGCTACACCTTC. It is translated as CATSGQTGTYGYTF.

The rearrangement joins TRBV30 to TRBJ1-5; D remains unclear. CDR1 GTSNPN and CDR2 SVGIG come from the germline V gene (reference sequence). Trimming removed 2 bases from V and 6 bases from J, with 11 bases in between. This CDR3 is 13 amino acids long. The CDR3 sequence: CAWSSGGPQPQHF. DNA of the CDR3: TGTGCCTGGAGTTCAGGTGGCCCTCAGCCCCAGCATTTT.

Here the CDR3 reads CASSLDGYTEAFF. The CDR3 DNA follows: TGCGCCAGCAGCTTGGACGGTTACACTGAAGCTTTCTTT. The chain has TRBV5-1 and TRBJ1-1; no clear D. The CDR3 runs to 13 residues. The germline gives CDR1 SGHRS, CDR2 YFSETQ. V was pared by 0 bases and J by 3 bases, with 6 bases between. Full variable domain (remainder filled in from reference TRBV5-1 and TRBJ1-1): KAGVTQTPRYLIKTRGQQVTLSCSPISGHRSVSWYQQTPGQGLQFLFEYFSETQRNKGNFPGRFSGRQFSNSRSEMNVSTLELGDSALYLCASSLDGYTEAFFGQGTRLTVV.

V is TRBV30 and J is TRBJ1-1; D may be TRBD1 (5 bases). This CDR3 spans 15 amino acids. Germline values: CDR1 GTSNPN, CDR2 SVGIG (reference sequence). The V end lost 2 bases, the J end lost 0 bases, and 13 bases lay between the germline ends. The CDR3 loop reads CAWSPNAGLNTEAFF. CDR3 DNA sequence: TGTGCCTGGAGTCCGAACGCGGGGCTGAACACTGAAGCTTTCTTT.

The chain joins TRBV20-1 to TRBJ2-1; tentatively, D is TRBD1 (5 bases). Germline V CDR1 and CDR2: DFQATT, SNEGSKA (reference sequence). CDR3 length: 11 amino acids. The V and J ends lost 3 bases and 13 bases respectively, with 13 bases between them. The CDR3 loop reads CSASKGWLQFF. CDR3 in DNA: TGCAGTGCTAGTAAGGGGTGGCTACAGTTCTTC.

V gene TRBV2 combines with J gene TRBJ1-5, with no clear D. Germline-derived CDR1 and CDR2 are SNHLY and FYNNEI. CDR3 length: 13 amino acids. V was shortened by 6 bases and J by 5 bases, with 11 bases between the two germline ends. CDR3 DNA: TGTGCCAGCAGGGGCAGCATATATCAGCCCCAGCATTTT. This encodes CASRGSIYQPQHF.

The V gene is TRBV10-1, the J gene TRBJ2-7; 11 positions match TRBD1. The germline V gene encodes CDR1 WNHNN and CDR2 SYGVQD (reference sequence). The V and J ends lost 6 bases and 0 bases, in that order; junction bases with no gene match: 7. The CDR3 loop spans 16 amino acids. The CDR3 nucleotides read TGCGCCAGCAGCGCACCCGGGACAGGGGGCTCCTACGAGCAGTACTTC. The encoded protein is CASSAPGTGGSYEQYF.

DNA for the CDR3: TGTGCCAGTAGTATGGCCCTTCGAACCGCCTATGGCTACACCTTC. Protein sequence: CASSMALRTAYGYTF. This chain connects TRBV19 to TRBJ1-2; no firm D call. CDR3 length equals 15 residues. The germline gives CDR1 LNHDA, CDR2 SQIVND (reference sequence). The V and J ends lost 3 bases and 4 bases respectively, with 15 bases between them.

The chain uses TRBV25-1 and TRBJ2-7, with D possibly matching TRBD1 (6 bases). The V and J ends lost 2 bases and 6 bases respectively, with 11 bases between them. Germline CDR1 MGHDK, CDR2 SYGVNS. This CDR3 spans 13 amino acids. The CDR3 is CASSETGFREQYF. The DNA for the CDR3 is TGTGCCAGCAGTGAAACAGGGTTTCGCGAGCAGTACTTC.

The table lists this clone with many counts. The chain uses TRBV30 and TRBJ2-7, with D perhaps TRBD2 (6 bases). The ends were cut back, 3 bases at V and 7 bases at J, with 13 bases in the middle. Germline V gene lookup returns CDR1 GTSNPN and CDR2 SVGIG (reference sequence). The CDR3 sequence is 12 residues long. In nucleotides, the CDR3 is TGTGCCTGGAGCGACGGGGCGGGGGAGCAGTACTTC. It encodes CAWSDGAGEQYF.

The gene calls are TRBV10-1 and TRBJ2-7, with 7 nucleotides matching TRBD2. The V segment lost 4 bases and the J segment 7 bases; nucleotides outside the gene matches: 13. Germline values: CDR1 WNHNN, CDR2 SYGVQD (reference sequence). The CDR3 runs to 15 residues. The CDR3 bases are TGCGCCAGCAGTGCCTCGACGGGGGAGCGGGGAGAGCAGTACTTC. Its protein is CASSASTGERGEQYF.

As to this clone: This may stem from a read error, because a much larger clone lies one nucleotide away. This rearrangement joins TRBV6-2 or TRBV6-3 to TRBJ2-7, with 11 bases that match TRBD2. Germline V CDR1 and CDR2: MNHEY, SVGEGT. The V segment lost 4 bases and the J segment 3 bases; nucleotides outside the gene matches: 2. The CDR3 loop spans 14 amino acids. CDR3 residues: CASSSGTSGYEQYF. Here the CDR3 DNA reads TGTGCCAGCAGTTCCGGGACTAGCGGCTACGAGCAGTACTTC.

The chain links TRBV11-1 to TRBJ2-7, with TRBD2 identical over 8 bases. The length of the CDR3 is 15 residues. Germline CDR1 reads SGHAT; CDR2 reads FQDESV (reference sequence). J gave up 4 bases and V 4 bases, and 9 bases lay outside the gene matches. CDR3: CASSSGLSGSYEQYF. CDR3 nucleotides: TGTGCCAGCAGCTCTGGACTAAGCGGGAGTTACGAGCAGTACTTC. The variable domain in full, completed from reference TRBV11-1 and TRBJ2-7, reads EAEVAQSPRYKITEKSQAVAFWCDPISGHATLYWYRQILGQGPELLVQFQDESVVDDSQLPKDRFSAERLKGVDSTLKIQPAELGDSAMYLCASSSGLSGSYEQYFGPGTRLTVT.

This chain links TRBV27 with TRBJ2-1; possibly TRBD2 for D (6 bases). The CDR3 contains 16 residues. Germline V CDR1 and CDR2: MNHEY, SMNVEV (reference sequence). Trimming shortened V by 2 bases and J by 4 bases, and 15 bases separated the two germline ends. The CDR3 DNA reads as TGTGCCAGCAGTTTAGGTGGGACTTCTTGGTACAATGAGCAGTTCTTC. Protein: CASSLGGTSWYNEQFF.

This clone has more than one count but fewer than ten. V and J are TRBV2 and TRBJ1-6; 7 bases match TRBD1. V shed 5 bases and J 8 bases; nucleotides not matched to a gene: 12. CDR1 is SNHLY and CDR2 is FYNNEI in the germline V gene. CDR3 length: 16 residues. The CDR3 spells CASSLTLTGWDSPLHF. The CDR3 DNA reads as TGTGCCAGCAGTCTAACCTTGACAGGGTGGGATTCACCCCTCCACTTT.

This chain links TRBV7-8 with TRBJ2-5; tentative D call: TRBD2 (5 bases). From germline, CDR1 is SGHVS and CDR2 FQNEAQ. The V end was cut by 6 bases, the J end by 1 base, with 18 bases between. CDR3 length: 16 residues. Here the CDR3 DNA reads TGTGCCAGCAGTTTTACCCCGAGGGTCCTCCAAGAGACCCAGTACTTC. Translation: CASSFTPRVLQETQYF.

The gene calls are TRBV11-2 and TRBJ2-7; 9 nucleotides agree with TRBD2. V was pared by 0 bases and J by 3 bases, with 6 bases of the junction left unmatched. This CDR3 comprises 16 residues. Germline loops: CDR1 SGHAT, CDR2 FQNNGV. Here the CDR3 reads CASSLDLNSGGYEQYF. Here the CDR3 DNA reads TGTGCCAGCAGCTTAGATCTAAATAGCGGGGGCTACGAGCAGTACTTC.

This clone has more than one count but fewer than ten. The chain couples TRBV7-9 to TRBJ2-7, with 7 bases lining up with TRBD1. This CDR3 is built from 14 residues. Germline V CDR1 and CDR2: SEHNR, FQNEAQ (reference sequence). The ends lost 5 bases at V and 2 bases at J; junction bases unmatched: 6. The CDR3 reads CASSHSDRAYEQYF. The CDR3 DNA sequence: TGTGCCAGCAGCCATAGTGACAGGGCCTACGAGCAGTACTTC.

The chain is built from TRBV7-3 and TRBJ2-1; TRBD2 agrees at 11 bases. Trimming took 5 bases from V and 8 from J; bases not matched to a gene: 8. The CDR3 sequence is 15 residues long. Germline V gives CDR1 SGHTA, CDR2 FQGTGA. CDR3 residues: CASSELAGVSHEQFF. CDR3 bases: TGTGCCAGCAGCGAACTAGCGGGAGTGTCCCATGAGCAGTTCTTC.

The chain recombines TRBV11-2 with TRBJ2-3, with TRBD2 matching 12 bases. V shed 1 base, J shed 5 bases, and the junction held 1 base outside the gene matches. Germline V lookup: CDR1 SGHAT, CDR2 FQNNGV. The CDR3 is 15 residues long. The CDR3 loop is CASSLVLAGGDTQYF. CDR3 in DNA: TGTGCCAGCAGCTTAGTACTAGCGGGAGGAGATACGCAGTATTTT.

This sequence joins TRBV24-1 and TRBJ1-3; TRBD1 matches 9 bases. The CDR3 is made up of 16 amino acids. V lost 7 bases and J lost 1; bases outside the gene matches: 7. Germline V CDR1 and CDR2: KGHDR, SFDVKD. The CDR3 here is CATSPGGQGSGNTIYF. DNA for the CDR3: TGTGCCACCAGCCCCGGGGGACAGGGTTCTGGAAACACCATATATTTT.

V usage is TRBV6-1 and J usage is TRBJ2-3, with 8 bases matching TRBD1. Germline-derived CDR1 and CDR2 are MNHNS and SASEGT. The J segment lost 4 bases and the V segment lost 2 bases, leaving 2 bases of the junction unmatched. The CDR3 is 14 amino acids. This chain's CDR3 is CASSETGGADTQYF. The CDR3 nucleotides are TGTGCCAGCAGTGAAACAGGGGGTGCAGATACGCAGTATTTT.

Here the CDR3 DNA reads TGTGCCAGTGGTTTCGGCGGGATCTACAATGAGCAGTTCTTC. Translation gives CASGFGGIYNEQFF. The chain links TRBV19 to TRBJ2-1; possibly TRBD2 for D (6 bases). The CDR3 totals 14 residues. Germline V CDR1 and CDR2: LNHDA, SQIVND (reference sequence). V was pared by 8 bases and J by 3 bases, with 14 bases between.

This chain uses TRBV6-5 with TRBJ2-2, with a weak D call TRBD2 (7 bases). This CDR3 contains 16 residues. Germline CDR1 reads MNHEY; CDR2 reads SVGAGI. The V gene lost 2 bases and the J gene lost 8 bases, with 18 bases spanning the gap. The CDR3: CASSYPKGGGSGELFF. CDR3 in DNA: TGTGCCAGCAGTTACCCCAAGGGGGGCGGGAGTGGGGAGCTGTTTTTT.

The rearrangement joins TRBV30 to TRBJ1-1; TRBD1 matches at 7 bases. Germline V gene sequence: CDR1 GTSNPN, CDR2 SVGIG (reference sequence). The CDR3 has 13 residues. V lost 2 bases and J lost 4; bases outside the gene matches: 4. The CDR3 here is CAWSTGQTTEAFF. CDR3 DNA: TGTGCCTGGAGTACGGGACAGACCACTGAAGCTTTCTTT.

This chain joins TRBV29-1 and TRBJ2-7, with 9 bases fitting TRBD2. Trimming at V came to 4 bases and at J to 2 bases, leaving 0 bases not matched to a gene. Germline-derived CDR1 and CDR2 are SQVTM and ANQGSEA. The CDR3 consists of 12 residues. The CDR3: CSVASGAYEQYF. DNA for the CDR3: TGCAGCGTTGCTAGCGGGGCCTACGAGCAGTACTTC.

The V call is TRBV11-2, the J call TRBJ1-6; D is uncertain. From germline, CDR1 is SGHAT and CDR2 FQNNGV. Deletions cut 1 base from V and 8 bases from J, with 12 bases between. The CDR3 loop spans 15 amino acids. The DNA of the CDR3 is TGTGCCAGCAGCTTAGCCGGAAGGAGAGATTCACCCCTCCACTTT. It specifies CASSLAGRRDSPLHF.

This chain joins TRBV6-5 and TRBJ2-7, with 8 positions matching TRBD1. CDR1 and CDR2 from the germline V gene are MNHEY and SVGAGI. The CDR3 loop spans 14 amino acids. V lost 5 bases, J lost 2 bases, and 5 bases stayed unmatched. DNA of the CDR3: TGTGCCAGCAGTCCACAGGGGGGTCCCTACGAGCAGTACTTC. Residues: CASSPQGGPYEQYF.